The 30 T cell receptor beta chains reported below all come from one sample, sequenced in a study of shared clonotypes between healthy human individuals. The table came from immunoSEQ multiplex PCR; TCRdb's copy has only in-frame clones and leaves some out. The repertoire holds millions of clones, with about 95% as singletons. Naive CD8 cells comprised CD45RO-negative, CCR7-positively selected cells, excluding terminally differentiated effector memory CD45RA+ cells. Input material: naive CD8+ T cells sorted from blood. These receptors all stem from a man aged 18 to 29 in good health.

CDR3 in DNA: TGCGCCAGCAGCCAAGACTGGGGGGACACCGGGGAGCTGTTTTTT. As protein: CASSQDWGDTGELFF. The rearrangement joins TRBV4-3 to TRBJ2-2; a weak D match, TRBD2 (6 bases). This CDR3 spans 15 amino acids. The V end lost 0 bases, the J end lost 3 bases, and 8 bases lay between the germline ends. Germline V lookup: CDR1 LGHNA, CDR2 YSLEER.

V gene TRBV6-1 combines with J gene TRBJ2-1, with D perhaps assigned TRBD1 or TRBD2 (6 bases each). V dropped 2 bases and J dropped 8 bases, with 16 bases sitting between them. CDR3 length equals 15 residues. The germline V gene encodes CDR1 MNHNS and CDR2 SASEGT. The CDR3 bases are TGTGCCAGCAGTGAATGGGGGGCCGGGGTGCATGAGCAGTTCTTC. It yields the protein CASSEWGAGVHEQFF.

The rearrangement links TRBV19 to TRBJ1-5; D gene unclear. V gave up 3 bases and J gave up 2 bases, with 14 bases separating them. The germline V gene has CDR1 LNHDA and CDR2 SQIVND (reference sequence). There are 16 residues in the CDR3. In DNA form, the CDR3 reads TGTGCCAGTAGTATTTCACCCGGGGAGGGCAATCAGCCCCAGCATTTT. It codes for CASSISPGEGNQPQHF.

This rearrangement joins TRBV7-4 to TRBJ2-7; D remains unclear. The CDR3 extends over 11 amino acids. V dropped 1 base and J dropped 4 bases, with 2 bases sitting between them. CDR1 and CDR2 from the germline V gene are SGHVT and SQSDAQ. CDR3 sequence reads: CASSLVYEQYF. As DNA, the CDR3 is TGTGCCAGCAGCTTAGTTTACGAGCAGTACTTC.

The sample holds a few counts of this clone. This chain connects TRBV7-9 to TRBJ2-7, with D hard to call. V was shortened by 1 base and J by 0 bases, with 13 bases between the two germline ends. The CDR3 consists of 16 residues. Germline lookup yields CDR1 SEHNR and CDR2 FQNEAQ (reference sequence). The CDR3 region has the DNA TGTGCCAGCAGCTTAGTGGAGACTGGTAGCTCCTACGAGCAGTACTTC. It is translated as CASSLVETGSSYEQYF.

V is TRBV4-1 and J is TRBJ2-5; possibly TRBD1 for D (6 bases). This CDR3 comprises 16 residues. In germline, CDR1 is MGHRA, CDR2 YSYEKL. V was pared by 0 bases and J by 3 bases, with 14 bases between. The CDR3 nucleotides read TGCGCCAGCAGCCAAGAGGGACGGGCAGGGGAAGAGACCCAGTACTTC. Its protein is CASSQEGRAGEETQYF.

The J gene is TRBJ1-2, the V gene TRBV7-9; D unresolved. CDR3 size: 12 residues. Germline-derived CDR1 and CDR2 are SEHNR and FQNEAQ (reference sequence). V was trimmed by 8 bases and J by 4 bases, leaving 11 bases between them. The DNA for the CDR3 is TGTGCCAGCGGAGGAGGGCGCTATGGCTACACCTTC. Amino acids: CASGGGRYGYTF.

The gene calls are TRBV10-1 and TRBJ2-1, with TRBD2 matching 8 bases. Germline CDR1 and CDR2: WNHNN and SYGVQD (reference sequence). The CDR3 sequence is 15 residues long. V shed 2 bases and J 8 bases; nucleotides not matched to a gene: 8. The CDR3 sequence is CASSEGQREIDEQFF. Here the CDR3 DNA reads TGCGCCAGCAGTGAGGGCCAGCGGGAGATCGATGAGCAGTTCTTC.

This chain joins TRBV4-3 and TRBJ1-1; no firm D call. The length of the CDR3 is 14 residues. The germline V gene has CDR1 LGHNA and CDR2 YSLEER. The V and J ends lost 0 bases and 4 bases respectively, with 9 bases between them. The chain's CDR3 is CASSQDSGSTEAFF. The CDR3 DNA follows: TGCGCCAGCAGCCAAGATTCGGGGTCCACTGAAGCTTTCTTT.

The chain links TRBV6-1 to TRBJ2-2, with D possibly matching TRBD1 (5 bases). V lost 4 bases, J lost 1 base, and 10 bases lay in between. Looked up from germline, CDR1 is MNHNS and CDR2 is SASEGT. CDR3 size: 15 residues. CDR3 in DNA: TGTGCCAGCAGTGGTCGACAGCTGAACACCGGGGAGCTGTTTTTT. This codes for CASSGRQLNTGELFF.

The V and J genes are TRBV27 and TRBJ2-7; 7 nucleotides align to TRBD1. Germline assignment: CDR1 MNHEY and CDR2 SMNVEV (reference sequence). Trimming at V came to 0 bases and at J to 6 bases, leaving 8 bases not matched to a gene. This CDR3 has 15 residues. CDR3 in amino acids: CASSLSGGAFSEQYF. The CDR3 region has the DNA TGTGCCAGCAGTTTATCAGGGGGCGCGTTCTCCGAGCAGTACTTC.

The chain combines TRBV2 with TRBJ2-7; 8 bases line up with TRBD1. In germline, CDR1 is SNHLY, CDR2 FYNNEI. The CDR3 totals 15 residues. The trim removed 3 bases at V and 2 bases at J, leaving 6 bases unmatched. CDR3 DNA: TGTGCCAGCAGTGAGCCGACAGGGGTGGCCTACGAGCAGTACTTC. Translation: CASSEPTGVAYEQYF.

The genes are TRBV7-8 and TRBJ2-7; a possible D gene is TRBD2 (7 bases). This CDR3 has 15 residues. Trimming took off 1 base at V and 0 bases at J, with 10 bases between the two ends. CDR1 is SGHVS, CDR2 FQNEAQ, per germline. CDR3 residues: CASSLDRGASYEQYF. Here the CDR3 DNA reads TGTGCCAGCAGCTTAGACCGGGGGGCCTCCTACGAGCAGTACTTC.

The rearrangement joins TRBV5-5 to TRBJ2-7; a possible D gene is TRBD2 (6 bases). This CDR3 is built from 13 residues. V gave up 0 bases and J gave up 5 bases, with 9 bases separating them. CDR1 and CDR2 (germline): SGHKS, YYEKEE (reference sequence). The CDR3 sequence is CASSLERVDEQYF. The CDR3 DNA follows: TGTGCCAGCAGCTTGGAGCGGGTGGACGAGCAGTACTTC. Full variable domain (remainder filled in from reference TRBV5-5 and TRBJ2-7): DAGVTQSPTHLIKTRGQQVTLRCSPISGHKSVSWYQQVLGQGPQFIFQYYEKEERGRGNFPDRFSARQFPNYSSELNVNALLLGDSALYLCASSLERVDEQYFGPGTRLTVT.

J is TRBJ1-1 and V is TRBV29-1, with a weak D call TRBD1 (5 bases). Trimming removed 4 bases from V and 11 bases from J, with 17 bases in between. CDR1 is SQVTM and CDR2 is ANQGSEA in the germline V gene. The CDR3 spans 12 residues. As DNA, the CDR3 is TGCAGCGTTGTTCTCCAGGGCCTATCCGCTTTCTTT. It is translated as CSVVLQGLSAFF. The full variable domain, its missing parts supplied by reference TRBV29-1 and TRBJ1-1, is SAVISQKPSRDICQRGTSLTIQCQVDSQVTMMFWYRQQPGQSLTLIATANQGSEATYESGFVIDKFPISRPNLTFSTLTVSNMSPEDSSIYLCSVVLQGLSAFFGQGTRLTVV.

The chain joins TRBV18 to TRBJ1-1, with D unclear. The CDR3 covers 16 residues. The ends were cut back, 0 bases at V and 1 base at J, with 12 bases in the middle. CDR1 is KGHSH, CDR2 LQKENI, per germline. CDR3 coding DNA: TGTGCCAGCTCACCACCGTTCGGGGAAGCGAACACTGAAGCTTTCTTT. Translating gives CASSPPFGEANTEAFF. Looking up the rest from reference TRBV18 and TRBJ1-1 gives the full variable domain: NAGVMQNPRHLVRRRGQEARLRCSPMKGHSHVYWYRQLPEEGLKFMVYLQKENIIDESGMPKERFSAEFPKEGPSILRIQQVVRGDSAAYFCASSPPFGEANTEAFFGQGTRLTVV.

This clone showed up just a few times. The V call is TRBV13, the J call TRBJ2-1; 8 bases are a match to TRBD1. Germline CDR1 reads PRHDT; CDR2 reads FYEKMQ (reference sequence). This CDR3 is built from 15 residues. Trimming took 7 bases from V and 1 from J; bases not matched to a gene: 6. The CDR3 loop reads CASIPGTGSYNEQFF. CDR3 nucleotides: TGTGCCAGCATCCCTGGGACAGGTTCCTACAATGAGCAGTTCTTC.

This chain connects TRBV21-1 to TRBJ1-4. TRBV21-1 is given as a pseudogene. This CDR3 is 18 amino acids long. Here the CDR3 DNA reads TGTGCCAGCAGCAAAAGCATCGGAGGGAGATTGAGGAATGAAAAACTGTTTTTT. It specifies CASSKSIGGRLRNEKLFF.

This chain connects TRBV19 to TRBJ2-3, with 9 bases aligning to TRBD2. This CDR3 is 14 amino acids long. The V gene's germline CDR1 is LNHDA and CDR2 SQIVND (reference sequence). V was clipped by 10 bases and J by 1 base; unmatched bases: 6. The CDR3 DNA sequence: TGTGCCACTCGGACTAGCGCACGCACAGATACGCAGTATTTT. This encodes CATRTSARTDTQYF.

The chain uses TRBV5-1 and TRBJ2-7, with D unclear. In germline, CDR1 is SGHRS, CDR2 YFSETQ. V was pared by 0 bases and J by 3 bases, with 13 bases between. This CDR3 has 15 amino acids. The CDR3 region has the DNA TGCGCCAGCAGCTTGGCCCCAGGAATATACTACGAGCAGTACTTC. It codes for CASSLAPGIYYEQYF.

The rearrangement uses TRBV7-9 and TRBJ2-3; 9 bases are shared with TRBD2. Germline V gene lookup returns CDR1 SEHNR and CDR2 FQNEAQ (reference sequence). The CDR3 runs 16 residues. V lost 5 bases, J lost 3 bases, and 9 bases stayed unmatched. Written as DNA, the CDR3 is TGTGCCAGCAGCATTTCGGCGGGAGGGGAGACAGATACGCAGTATTTT. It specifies CASSISAGGETDTQYF.

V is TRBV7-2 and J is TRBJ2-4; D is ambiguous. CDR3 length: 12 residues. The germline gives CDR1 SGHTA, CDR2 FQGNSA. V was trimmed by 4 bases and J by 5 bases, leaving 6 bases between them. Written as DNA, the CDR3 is TGTGCCAGCAGCTCCAATGAAAACATTCAGTACTTC. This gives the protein CASSSNENIQYF.

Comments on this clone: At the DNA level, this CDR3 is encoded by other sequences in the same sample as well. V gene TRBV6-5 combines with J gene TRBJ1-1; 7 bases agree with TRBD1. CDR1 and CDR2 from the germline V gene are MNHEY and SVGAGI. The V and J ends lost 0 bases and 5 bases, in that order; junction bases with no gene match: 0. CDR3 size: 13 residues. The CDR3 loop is CASSYSRGTEAFF. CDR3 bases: TGTGCCAGCAGTTACTCCAGGGGGACTGAAGCTTTCTTT.

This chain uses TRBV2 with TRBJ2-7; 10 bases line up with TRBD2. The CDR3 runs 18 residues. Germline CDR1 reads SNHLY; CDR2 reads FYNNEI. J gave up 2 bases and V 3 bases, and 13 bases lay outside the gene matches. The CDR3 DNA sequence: TGTGCCAGCAGTGAGGGGCTAGCGGGAGAAGAGGTAACCTACGAGCAGTACTTC. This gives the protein CASSEGLAGEEVTYEQYF. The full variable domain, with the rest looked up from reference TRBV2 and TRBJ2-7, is EPEVTQTPSHQVTQMGQEVILRCVPISNHLYFYWYRQILGQKVEFLVSFYNNEISEKSEIFDDQFSVERPDGSNFTLKIRSTKLEDSAMYFCASSEGLAGEEVTYEQYFGPGTRLTVT.

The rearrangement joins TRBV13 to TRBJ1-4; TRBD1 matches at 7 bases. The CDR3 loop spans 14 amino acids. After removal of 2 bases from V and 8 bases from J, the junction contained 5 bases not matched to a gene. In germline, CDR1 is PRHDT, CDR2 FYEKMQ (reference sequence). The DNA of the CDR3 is TGTGCCAGCAGCTTAACAGGGGAGGGCGAAAAACTGTTTTTT. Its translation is CASSLTGEGEKLFF.

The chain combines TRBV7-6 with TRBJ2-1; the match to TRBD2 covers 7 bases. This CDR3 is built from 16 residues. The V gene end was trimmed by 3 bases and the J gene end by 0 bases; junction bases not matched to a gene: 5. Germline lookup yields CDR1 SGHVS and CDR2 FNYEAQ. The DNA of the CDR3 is TGTGCCAGCAGCTTTGGGGGGGATAGCTCCTACAATGAGCAGTTCTTC. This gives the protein CASSFGGDSSYNEQFF.

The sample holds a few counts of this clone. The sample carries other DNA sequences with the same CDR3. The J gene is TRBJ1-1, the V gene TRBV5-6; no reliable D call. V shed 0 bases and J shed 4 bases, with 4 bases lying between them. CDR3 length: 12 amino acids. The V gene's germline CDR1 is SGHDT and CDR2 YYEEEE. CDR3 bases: TGTGCCAGCAGCTTGGGTGCCACTGAAGCTTTCTTT. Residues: CASSLGATEAFF.

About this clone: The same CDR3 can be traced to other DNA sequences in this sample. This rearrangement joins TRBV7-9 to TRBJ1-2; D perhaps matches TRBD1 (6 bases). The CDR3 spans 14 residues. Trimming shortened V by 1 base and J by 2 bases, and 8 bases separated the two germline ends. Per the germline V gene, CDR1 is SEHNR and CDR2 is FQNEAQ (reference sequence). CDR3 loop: CASSLVGGNYGYTF. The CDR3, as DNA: TGTGCCAGCAGCTTAGTAGGGGGGAACTATGGCTACACCTTC.

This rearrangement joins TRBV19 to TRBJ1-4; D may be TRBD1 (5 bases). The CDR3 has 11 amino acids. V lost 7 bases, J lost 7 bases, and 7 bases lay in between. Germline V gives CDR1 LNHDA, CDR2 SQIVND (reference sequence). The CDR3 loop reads CASMGGEKLFF. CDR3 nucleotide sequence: TGTGCCAGTATGGGGGGTGAAAAACTGTTTTTT.

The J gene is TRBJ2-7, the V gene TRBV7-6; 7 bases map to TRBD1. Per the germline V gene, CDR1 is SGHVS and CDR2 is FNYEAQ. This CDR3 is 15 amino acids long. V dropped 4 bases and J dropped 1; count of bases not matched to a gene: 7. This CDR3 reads CASSSGTDLSYEQYF. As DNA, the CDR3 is TGTGCCAGCAGCTCCGGGACAGATTTGTCCTACGAGCAGTACTTC.